Listed below are T cell receptor beta chains from one sample, sequenced in a study of blood T cell repertoires in COVID-19. Sequenced by immunoSEQ multiplex PCR; TCRdb stores in-frame clones only, minus some. The data contain 90,000 to 100,000 clones, approximately 80% of them singletons. Material for sequencing was peripheral blood. The origin of the receptors is a man in his fifties or sixties with acute or convalescent COVID-19. Each CDR3 is given with its conserved first and last residue. D genes are given only for firm matches. Clone size is not always given. Where it is, it says once, few, many or a class for expanded clones.

TRBV3-1/TRBV3-2	few	TRBJ1-5	TRBD1	CASSPDRDNQPQHF	TGTGCCAGCAGCCCCGACAGGGATAATCAGCCCCAGCATTTT
TRBV5-1	-	TRBJ2-7	TRBD1	CASSLWTGVPYEQYF	TGCGCCAGCAGCTTATGGACAGGGGTCCCCTACGAGCAGTACTTC
TRBV11-2	once	TRBJ1-1	TRBD1	CASSLDPGGPTEAFF	TGTGCCAGCAGCTTAGACCCAGGGGGTCCCACTGAAGCTTTCTTT
TRBV11-2	-	TRBJ1-2	-	CASSSLGEIYGYTF	TGTGCCAGCAGCTCTCTCGGGGAAATCTATGGCTACACCTTC
TRBV5-6	-	TRBJ2-5	-	CASRPLTDFQETQYF	TGTGCCAGCAGACCCCTGACAGATTTCCAAGAGACCCAGTACTTC
TRBV5-6	-	TRBJ1-1	-	CASSSLDSGNTEAFF	TGTGCCAGCAGCTCTCTGGACAGCGGAAACACTGAAGCTTTCTTT
TRBV6-2/TRBV6-3	-	TRBJ1-2	-	CASSWGTRNYGYTF	TGTGCCAGCAGCTGGGGGACAAGAAATTATGGCTACACCTTC
TRBV19	-	TRBJ1-3	TRBD1	CASKKTGAGNTIYF	TGTGCCAGTAAAAAGACAGGGGCCGGAAACACCATATATTTT
TRBV12-3/TRBV12-4	-	TRBJ1-1	-	CASSLSGNRAFF	TGTGCCAGCAGTTTATCGGGGAATAGAGCTTTCTTT
TRBV12-5	-	TRBJ2-5	TRBD2	CASGLSGGETQYF	TGTGCTAGTGGTTTGTCGGGGGGTGAGACCCAGTACTTC
TRBV4-2	-	TRBJ1-5	-	CASSQGFRDNQPQHF	TGTGCCAGCAGCCAAGGCTTCCGAGACAATCAGCCCCAGCATTTT
TRBV10-2	-	TRBJ2-2	TRBD1	CASSSTGGGELFF	TGCGCCAGCAGTTCCACAGGGGGCGGGGAGCTGTTTTTT
TRBV30	-	TRBJ1-2	-	CAWSVVGAYGYTF	TGTGCCTGGAGTGTAGTGGGAGCGTATGGCTACACCTTC
TRBV18	-	TRBJ1-1	TRBD1	CASSPIEVTGGENTEAFF	TGTGCCAGCTCACCGATTGAAGTGACAGGGGGCGAGAACACTGAAGCTTTCTTT
TRBV11-3	-	TRBJ2-1	TRBD1	CASSIGTGWDEQFF	TGTGCCAGCAGCATAGGGACAGGGTGGGATGAGCAGTTCTTC
TRBV25-1	-	TRBJ2-6	-	CASSESRTFPGANVLTF	TGTGCCAGCAGTGAATCGAGAACTTTCCCTGGGGCCAACGTCCTGACTTTC
TRBV7-2	-	TRBJ2-7	-	CASSSEQGSPYEQYF	TGTGCCAGCAGCTCCGAACAGGGAAGCCCCTACGAGCAGTACTTC
TRBV29-1	-	TRBJ1-4	-	CSVGDGNEKLFF	TGCAGCGTTGGAGACGGTAATGAAAAACTGTTTTTT
TRBV15	-	TRBJ2-6	-	CATSRRGAGANVLTF	TGTGCCACCAGCAGGCGCGGTGCCGGGGCCAACGTCCTGACTTTC
TRBV19	-	TRBJ1-1	-	CASSIFGQNEAFF	TGTGCCAGTAGTATTTTTGGACAGAACGAGGCTTTCTTT
TRBV5-1	-	TRBJ2-2	-	CASSLGVTGELFF	TGCGCCAGCAGCTTGGGAGTCACCGGGGAGCTGTTTTTT
TRBV24-1	-	TRBJ2-1	-	CATSDFAANEQFF	TGTGCCACCAGTGATTTCGCTGCGAATGAGCAGTTCTTC
TRBV10-3	-	TRBJ1-1	-	CAIRSTGNGEAFF	TGTGCCATCAGATCCACAGGGAACGGTGAAGCTTTCTTT
TRBV28	-	TRBJ2-3	-	CASSSSRGLGSFDTQYF	TGTGCCAGCAGCTCCAGTAGAGGGTTGGGCAGTTTTGATACGCAGTATTTT
TRBV27	-	TRBJ1-5	TRBD1	CATGQGGPYSNQPQHF	TGTGCCACCGGACAGGGGGGGCCATATAGCAATCAGCCCCAGCATTTT
TRBV9	-	TRBJ2-2	-	CASSGPGVNTGELFF	TGTGCCAGCAGCGGTCCCGGGGTAAACACCGGGGAGCTGTTTTTT
TRBV5-4	-	TRBJ1-4	-	CASSSRTEGNEKLFF	TGTGCCAGCAGCTCCAGGACAGAGGGTAATGAAAAACTGTTTTTT
TRBV3-1/TRBV3-2	once	TRBJ2-4	-	CASSPSTDIQYF	TGTGCCAGCAGCCCATCGACAGATATTCAGTACTTC
TRBV30	-	TRBJ1-1	-	CAGITAEAFF	TGTGCCGGAATTACAGCTGAAGCTTTCTTT
TRBV19	-	TRBJ1-3	-	CASSEVPGNTIYF	TGTGCCAGTTCAGAAGTGCCTGGAAACACCATATATTTT
TRBV10-3	-	TRBJ1-2	-	CAISESVAVGYGYTF	TGTGCCATCAGTGAGTCGGTGGCAGTTGGTTATGGCTACACCTTC
TRBV6-4	-	TRBJ1-1	-	CASRDGGGEWWHTEAFF	TGTGCCAGCAGAGACGGTGGTGGGGAGTGGTGGCACACTGAAGCTTTCTTT
TRBV5-4	-	TRBJ1-4	-	CASSPGGEYGEKLFF	TGTGCCAGCTCCCCCGGGGGGGAGTACGGTGAAAAACTGTTTTTT
TRBV9	-	TRBJ2-3	-	CASSRRTGTDTQYF	TGTGCCAGCAGTCGAAGGACTGGCACAGATACGCAGTATTTT
TRBV7-9	once	TRBJ1-1	-	CASSLVSGQGNTEAFF	TGTGCCAGCAGCTTAGTGTCGGGCCAGGGGAACACTGAAGCTTTCTTT
TRBV5-6	-	TRBJ2-7	TRBD2	CASSFGGGSYEQYF	TGTGCCAGCAGCTTTGGCGGGGGTTCCTACGAGCAGTACTTC
TRBV2	few	TRBJ1-6	-	CASRLSFLSGSPLHF	TGTGCCAGCCGGCTTAGTTTTTTGTCAGGGTCACCCCTCCACTTT
TRBV27	-	TRBJ2-2	TRBD2	CASSPKTPGLAGIYTGELFF	TGTGCCAGCAGTCCAAAGACTCCGGGACTAGCGGGAATTTACACCGGGGAGCTGTTTTTT
TRBV7-9	-	TRBJ2-3	TRBD2	CASSSRWTSGTSTDTQYF	TGTGCCAGCAGCTCTAGGTGGACTAGCGGAACTAGCACAGATACGCAGTATTTT
TRBV3-1/TRBV3-2	-	TRBJ1-2	-	CASSQDDGYGGYTF	TGTGCCAGCAGCCAAGATGACGGGTATGGGGGCTACACCTTC
TRBV27	-	TRBJ1-1	TRBD1	CASSLLVGQGNTEAFF	TGTGCCAGCAGTTTATTAGTGGGACAGGGGAACACTGAAGCTTTCTTT
TRBV19	-	TRBJ1-2	-	CASSSYSGSYGYTF	TGTGCCAGTAGTTCCTACTCGGGATCATATGGCTACACCTTC
TRBV2	-	TRBJ2-2	-	CASSGAGNTGELFF	TGTGCCAGCAGTGGGGCTGGGAACACCGGGGAGCTGTTTTTT
TRBV10-3	-	TRBJ1-4	TRBD1	CAISQGEGEKLFF	TGTGCCATCAGTCAGGGGGAAGGTGAAAAACTGTTTTTT
TRBV28	-	TRBJ2-2	TRBD1	CASSLGDRGTGELFF	TGTGCCAGCAGTTTAGGGGACAGGGGCACCGGGGAGCTGTTTTTT
TRBV6-4	-	TRBJ2-1	-	CASSEGAGAHNEQFF	TGTGCCAGCAGTGAGGGGGCGGGGGCCCACAATGAGCAGTTCTTC
TRBV18	-	TRBJ2-7	-	CASSPQGMGNEQYF	TGTGCCAGCTCACCACAGGGGATGGGGAACGAGCAGTACTTC
TRBV11-3	-	TRBJ2-7	-	CASSWGGLVREQYF	TGTGCCAGCAGCTGGGGGGGCCTGGTCCGGGAGCAGTACTTC
TRBV5-4	-	TRBJ1-2	-	CASRPAGAENYGYTF	TGTGCCAGCAGACCTGCGGGTGCAGAGAACTATGGCTACACCTTC
TRBV5-5	-	TRBJ2-1	TRBD2	CASSLTSGGYNEQFF	TGTGCCAGCAGCTTGACTAGCGGGGGGTACAATGAGCAGTTCTTC
TRBV6-5	-	TRBJ2-5	TRBD2	CASSLAGPAETQYF	TGTGCCAGCAGTTTAGCGGGGCCAGCAGAGACCCAGTACTTC